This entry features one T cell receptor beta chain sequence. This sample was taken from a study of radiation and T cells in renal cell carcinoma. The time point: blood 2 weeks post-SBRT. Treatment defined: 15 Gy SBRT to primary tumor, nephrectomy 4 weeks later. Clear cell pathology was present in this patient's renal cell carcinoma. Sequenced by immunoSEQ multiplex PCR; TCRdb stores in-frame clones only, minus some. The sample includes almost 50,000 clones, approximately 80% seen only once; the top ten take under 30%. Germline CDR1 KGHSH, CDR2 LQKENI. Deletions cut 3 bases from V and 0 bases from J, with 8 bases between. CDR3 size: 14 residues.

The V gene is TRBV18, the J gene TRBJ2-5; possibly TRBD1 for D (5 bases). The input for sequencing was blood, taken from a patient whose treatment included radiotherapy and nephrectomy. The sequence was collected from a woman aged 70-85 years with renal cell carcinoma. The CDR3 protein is CASSPLGDQETQYF. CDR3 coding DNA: TGTGCCAGCTCACCGCTAGGGGACCAAGAGACCCAGTACTTC.